The 26 T cell receptor beta chains listed next were all sequenced from one sample in a study of immune heterogeneity within non-small cell lung tumors. For the TCR beta CDR3, multiplex PCR with 32 V and 13 J primers performed the amplification. From the multiplex PCR reads, TCRdb called clonotypes with MiXCR, one entry per CDR3 protein. The sample includes under 25,000 distinct CDR3 sequences, less than 35% of them seen just once. Bulk tumor genomic DNA constituted the template, at around 600 ng per sample. During surgery, several far-apart biopsies were obtained from every primary tumor. Curative surgery was performed on patients who had untreated, newly diagnosed non-small cell lung cancer. Sequencing was performed on lung tumor tissue. The receptors stem from a man aged 35 to 55 with non-small cell lung cancer.

Concerning this clonotype: The CDR3 end shows no conserved phenylalanine or tryptophan, and so a read error is likely. This chain connects TRBV27 to TRBJ2-6; weak D call: TRBD2 (5 bases). The CDR3 contains 15 residues. Trimming removed 7 bases at V and 2 bases at J, with 12 bases between. Germline V gene lookup returns CDR1 MNHEY and CDR2 SMNVEV (reference sequence). CDR3 nucleotides: TGTGCCAGCATGCGTTTCGGGGCTGGGGCCAACGTCCTGACTGTC. Translation gives CASMRFGAGANVLTV.

This clonotype occurred a few times. The genes are TRBV10-1 and TRBJ2-1; 10 bases are shared with TRBD2. Germline CDR1 WNHNN, CDR2 SYGVQD (reference sequence). The V and J ends lost 0 bases and 9 bases, in that order; junction bases with no gene match: 8. The CDR3 is 16 amino acids. CDR3 sequence: CASSESGLAGAGEQFF. The DNA of the CDR3 is TGCGCCAGCAGTGAGTCGGGTCTAGCGGGAGCTGGTGAGCAGTTCTTC.

This chain links TRBV20-1 with TRBJ2-2; D uncertain. The length of the CDR3 is 13 residues. Germline loops: CDR1 DFQATT, CDR2 SNEGSKA (reference sequence). Between the trimmed V and J ends, which lost 7 bases and 0 bases, there was a span of 9 bases. The CDR3 loop reads CSVPVPNTGELFF. The DNA of the CDR3 is TGCAGTGTCCCGGTTCCGAACACCGGGGAGCTGTTTTTT.

J is TRBJ2-2 and V is TRBV7-3, with D possibly called TRBD1 or TRBD2 (6 bases each). The germline V and J ends were trimmed by 0 bases and 4 bases, with 12 bases remaining between them. Germline assignment: CDR1 SGHTA and CDR2 FQGTGA. CDR3 size: 16 residues. The CDR3 loop reads CASSLTGGKVTGELFF. CDR3 coding DNA: TGTGCCAGCAGCTTAACAGGGGGGAAGGTCACCGGGGAGCTGTTTTTT.

This clonotype rates as medium-sized. J is TRBJ2-5 and V is TRBV27; 8 nucleotides match TRBD1. Germline loops: CDR1 MNHEY, CDR2 SMNVEV (reference sequence). The CDR3 length is 16 residues. The junction had 12 bases not matched to a gene; V was cut back by 5 bases and J by 4 bases. CDR3 in amino acids: CASSNGQGEGGETQYF. In nucleotides, the CDR3 is TGTGCCAGCAGTAACGGACAGGGTGAAGGGGGAGAGACCCAGTACTTC.

The chain uses TRBV30 and TRBJ1-1; the D gene is possibly TRBD1 (6 bases). Germline V gene data show CDR1 as GTSNPN and CDR2 as SVGIG (reference sequence). The V and J ends lost 2 bases and 3 bases respectively, with 16 bases between them. This CDR3 is built from 15 residues. CDR3 nucleotides: TGTGCCTGGAGTACCGGGACATTTGGTGACACTGAAGCTTTCTTT. This sequence encodes CAWSTGTFGDTEAFF.

This clonotype was observed a handful of times. The chain joins TRBV27 to TRBJ1-5; D possibly corresponds to TRBD1 (5 bases). This CDR3 has 12 residues. The V gene's germline CDR1 is MNHEY and CDR2 SMNVEV (reference sequence). In DNA form, the CDR3 reads TGTGGGGGGTCCAAAAGCAATCAGCCCCAGCATTTT. It yields the protein CGGSKSNQPQHF.

This clonotype was seen only a few times. The V gene is TRBV20-1, the J gene TRBJ2-5; no clear D gene. Trimming removed 1 base at V and 5 bases at J, with 5 bases between. The CDR3 runs 11 residues. Germline V gene lookup returns CDR1 DFQATT and CDR2 SNEGSKA (reference sequence). The CDR3 coding sequence is TGCAGTGCTAGAGGGGTGGAGACCCAGTACTTC. Its protein is CSARGVETQYF.

Of note for this clonotype: A read error is possible here, since a much larger clone lies one base away. This sequence joins TRBV7-3 and TRBJ2-7; 8 nucleotides align to TRBD2. Germline lookup yields CDR1 SGHTA and CDR2 FQGTGA. V lost 1 base to trimming and J lost 8 bases; unmatched junction nucleotides: 13. The CDR3 extends over 16 amino acids. For the CDR3, the DNA is TGTGCCAGCAGCTTAAACGGAGGGGCGGGAGGCCACAAGCAGTACTTC. It is translated as CASSLNGGAGGHKQYF. The variable domain in full, completed from reference TRBV7-3 and TRBJ2-7, reads GAGVSQTPSNKVTEKGKYVELRCDPISGHTALYWYRQSLGQGPEFLIYFQGTGAADDSGLPNDRFFAVRPEGSVSTLKIQRTERGDSAVYLCASSLNGGAGGHKQYFGPGTRLTVT.

Regarding this clonotype: Germline and junction disagree at one end, which may indicate a read error. The chain employs TRBV29-1 and TRBJ2-2, with TRBD2 as a possible D gene (6 bases). This CDR3 region has 14 residues. The germline CDR1 and CDR2 sequences are SQVTM and ANQGSEA. The CDR3 bases are TGCAGTGTTGGTCGGGCGGGAAGGACCGGGGAGCTGTTTTTT. Translation gives CSVGRAGRTGELFF.

Many counts were recorded for this clonotype. The chain links TRBV11-2 to TRBJ2-4; possibly TRBD1 for D (6 bases). V was trimmed by 4 bases and J by 7 bases, leaving 11 bases between them. The CDR3 contains 13 residues. The germline V gene encodes CDR1 SGHAT and CDR2 FQNNGV. CDR3 loop: CASSSSRGNIQYF. The CDR3 DNA sequence: TGTGCCAGCAGCTCATCGAGGGGGAACATTCAGTACTTC.

The rearrangement uses TRBV29-1 and TRBJ2-3, with 8 bases matching TRBD1. The V and J ends lost 0 bases and 3 bases, in that order; junction bases with no gene match: 14. Germline V gene data show CDR1 as SQVTM and CDR2 as ANQGSEA. This CDR3 has 18 amino acids. CDR3 DNA: TGCAGCGTTGAAGACAGGGGGCAATCGCGAGGAAGGACAGATACGCAGTATTTT. Translating it yields CSVEDRGQSRGRTDTQYF.

The chain employs TRBV18 and TRBJ1-2, with a possible D match to TRBD1 (6 bases). CDR3 length: 15 amino acids. The V end was cut by 5 bases, the J end by 2 bases, with 15 bases between. The germline CDR1 and CDR2 sequences are KGHSH and LQKENI. The CDR3 region has the DNA TGTGCCAGCTCAAGTGCCGACAGGAGGAACTATGGCTACACCTTC. Its translation: CASSSADRRNYGYTF.

The genes are TRBV20-1 and TRBJ2-3, with 10 bases matching TRBD2. Trimming took 1 base from V and 4 from J; bases not matched to a gene: 5. Germline V CDR1 and CDR2: DFQATT, SNEGSKA (reference sequence). The CDR3 has 15 residues. CDR3 region: CSARALAGDADTQYF. Written as DNA, the CDR3 is TGCAGTGCTAGAGCCCTAGCGGGAGACGCAGATACGCAGTATTTT.

Here the CDR3 reads CASSLTLNGVDTQYF. The CDR3, as DNA: TGTGCCAGCAGCTTAACGTTAAACGGGGTGGATACGCAGTATTTT. V and J are TRBV7-3 and TRBJ2-3, with TRBD2 as a possible D gene (5 bases). The V and J ends lost 0 bases and 6 bases respectively, with 13 bases between them. The CDR3 runs to 15 residues. Germline V gene sequence: CDR1 SGHTA, CDR2 FQGTGA.

Regarding this clonotype: A much larger clone sits a single nucleotide away, making a read error possible. V is TRBV6-2 or TRBV6-3 and J is TRBJ2-7, with a possible D match to TRBD2 (6 bases). This CDR3 is built from 15 residues. CDR1 and CDR2 (germline): MNHEY, SVGEGT. The germline V and J ends were trimmed by 0 bases and 4 bases, with 13 bases remaining between them. CDR3 amino acids: CASSYSREQWYEQYF. The CDR3 DNA reads TGTGCCAGCAGTTACTCACGGGAGCAGTGGTACGAGCAGTACTTC.

This clonotype is termed medium-sized. This rearrangement joins TRBV6-1 to TRBJ2-7; 7 nucleotides match TRBD2. The CDR3 covers 15 residues. Germline V CDR1 and CDR2: MNHNS, SASEGT. Trimming removed 8 bases from V and 0 bases from J; junction bases left unmatched: 10. The CDR3 spells CASAYGWGGSYEQYF. As DNA, the CDR3 is TGTGCCAGCGCGTACGGGTGGGGGGGCTCCTACGAGCAGTACTTC.

As for this clonotype: A much larger clone lies one base from this, so it may be a read error. Here the CDR3 DNA reads TGTGCCACCAGTGATCAGGGGCGGGAGTCCCAGTACTTC. Translated, it gives CATSDQGRESQYF. The chain recombines TRBV24-1 with TRBJ2-5; the D gene is possibly TRBD2 (7 bases). Germline lookup yields CDR1 KGHDR and CDR2 SFDVKD. The germline V and J ends were trimmed by 3 bases and 9 bases, with 13 bases remaining between them. This CDR3 is built from 13 residues.

This chain uses TRBV6-1 with TRBJ2-7; D possibly corresponds to TRBD2 (5 bases). This CDR3 is 13 amino acids long. Germline V CDR1 and CDR2: MNHNS, SASEGT. The V gene lost 7 bases and the J gene lost 6 bases, with 16 bases spanning the gap. The CDR3 loop reads CASKERQRSEQYF. The CDR3 coding sequence is TGTGCCAGCAAGGAGCGCCAGCGGAGCGAGCAGTACTTC.

This clonotype has ten or more counts. V is TRBV24-1 and J is TRBJ2-1, with D possibly being TRBD1 or TRBD2 (7 bases each). In germline, CDR1 is KGHDR, CDR2 SFDVKD. There are 13 residues in the CDR3. V was trimmed by 12 bases and J by 7 bases, leaving 18 bases between them. Here the CDR3 DNA reads TGTGCCGCAGGGGGGGGCCGGGGGAATGAGCAGTTCTTC. It encodes CAAGGGRGNEQFF.

For this clonotype: Just one base apart from a much larger clone, this may be a read error. Here the CDR3 DNA reads TGCGCCAGCAGCAGTCCAACCGTGACAGGGTCCTACGAGCAGTACTTC. As protein: CASSSPTVTGSYEQYF. V and J are TRBV5-1 and TRBJ2-7; 7 nucleotides match TRBD1. CDR3 size: 16 residues. Per germline, CDR1 SGHRS and CDR2 YFSETQ. V was clipped by 4 bases and J by 1 base; unmatched bases: 11.

This clonotype is medium-sized. This chain joins TRBV30 and TRBJ2-7; D perhaps matches TRBD1 (6 bases). CDR3 length equals 12 residues. With 7 bases removed from V and 0 bases from J, the gap between germline ends came to 10 bases. Germline V gives CDR1 GTSNPN, CDR2 SVGIG (reference sequence). The CDR3 spells CAFRDISYEQYF. Written as DNA, the CDR3 is TGTGCCTTCCGGGACATCTCCTACGAGCAGTACTTC.

The chain couples TRBV5-5 to TRBJ2-2; D tentatively reads TRBD1 or TRBD2 (5 bases each). Trimming took 4 bases from V and 6 from J, leaving 13 bases between them. Germline V gene lookup returns CDR1 SGHKS and CDR2 YYEKEE (reference sequence). The CDR3 is 14 residues long. In DNA form, the CDR3 reads TGTGCCAGCAGCCCCGGGACGATGGCCGGGGAGCTGTTTTTT. Protein: CASSPGTMAGELFF. The variable domain in full, with the rest retrieved from reference TRBV5-5 and TRBJ2-2, is DAGVTQSPTHLIKTRGQQVTLRCSPISGHKSVSWYQQVLGQGPQFIFQYYEKEERGRGNFPDRFSARQFPNYSSELNVNALLLGDSALYLCASSPGTMAGELFFGEGSRLTVL.

This clonotype was seen more than once but under ten times. The chain has TRBV11-3 and TRBJ2-1, with D possibly matching TRBD1 (6 bases). Trimming removed 5 bases at V and 0 bases at J, with 14 bases between. The germline V gene encodes CDR1 SGHNT and CDR2 YENEEA. The CDR3 contains 16 residues. The CDR3 DNA sequence: TGTGCCAGCAGCCCACAGGGTGACCTCTCCTACAATGAGCAGTTCTTC. This sequence encodes CASSPQGDLSYNEQFF.

This chain joins TRBV11-2 and TRBJ1-5; TRBD1 agrees at 8 bases. This CDR3 contains 16 residues. Losses at the gene ends were 5 bases for V and 1 base for J; bases not matched to a gene: 7. The germline gives CDR1 SGHAT, CDR2 FQNNGV. CDR3 amino acids: CASSPGTGKSNQPQHF. The CDR3, as DNA: TGTGCCAGCAGCCCTGGGACAGGAAAGAGCAATCAGCCCCAGCATTTT.

This clonotype was found once. This may be a read error: a much more frequent sequence differs by one nucleotide. The gene calls are TRBV4-1 and TRBJ2-7; TRBD2 might be the D (5 bases). Germline V gene sequence: CDR1 MGHRA, CDR2 YSYEKL. The CDR3 covers 13 residues. CDR3 bases: TGCGCCAGCAGCCCTCTGAGCGGCTACCAGCAGTACTTC. Translating gives CASSPLSGYQQYF.